This TCR beta chain was retrieved from a study of CD4 T cells in relation to SARS-CoV-2 and coronaviruses. Study context: Negative control cultures got HIV-1 Nef peptides or no peptide.

CDR3 length: 14 amino acids. Germline V lookup: CDR1 KGHDR, CDR2 SFDVKD. Trimming removed 4 bases from V and 0 bases from J, with 6 bases in between. This clone was seen once. Its antigen is unknown. Unexposed donor CD4+ T cells date from about 2011-2018, before the COVID-19 pandemic. The cells were cultured for under twelve days before CD4+ T cells were isolated. The protocol was immunoSEQ multiplex PCR, while the TCRdb copy is restricted to in-frame clones and leaves out a portion. Here the sample spans roughly 16,000 clones, 75% to 85% being singletons. The sample taken for sequencing was CD4+ T cells from PBMCs, cultured in vitro. This TCR was sampled from a human donor in good health. This rearrangement joins TRBV24-1 to TRBJ1-5; no clear D. DNA of the CDR3: TGTGCCACCAGTGAGTTGGCTAGCAATCAGCCCCAGCATTTT. Its protein is CATSELASNQPQHF.